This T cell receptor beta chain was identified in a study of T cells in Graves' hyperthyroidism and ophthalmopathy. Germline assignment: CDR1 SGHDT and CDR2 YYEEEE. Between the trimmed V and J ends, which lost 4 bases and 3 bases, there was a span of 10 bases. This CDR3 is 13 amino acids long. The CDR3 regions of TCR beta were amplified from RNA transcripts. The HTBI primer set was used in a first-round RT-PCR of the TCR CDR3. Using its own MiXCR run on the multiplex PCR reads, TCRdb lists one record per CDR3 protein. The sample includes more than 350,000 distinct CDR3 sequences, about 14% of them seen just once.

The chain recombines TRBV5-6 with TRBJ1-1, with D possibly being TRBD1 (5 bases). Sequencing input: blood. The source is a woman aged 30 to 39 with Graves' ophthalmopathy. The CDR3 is CASSVTEYTEAFF. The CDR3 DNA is TGTGCCAGCAGCGTGACAGAGTACACTGAAGCTTTCTTT.